These 9 T cell receptor beta chains share one sample of origin, sequenced in a study of blood T cell repertoires in COVID-19. Here immunoSEQ multiplex PCR was the method, and the copy in TCRdb shows in-frame clones only, minus some. The profile covers about 76,000 clones, with more than 75% appearing a single time and approximately 11% taken by the ten largest. The sequenced material came from peripheral blood. Receptors were obtained from a man in his fifties or sixties with COVID-19, enrolled during active disease.

This clone was seen many times. The chain combines TRBV6-5 with TRBJ1-1; the match to TRBD1 covers 10 bases. V dropped 2 bases and J dropped 7; count of bases not matched to a gene: 10. Germline V gene lookup returns CDR1 MNHEY and CDR2 SVGAGI. The CDR3 totals 16 residues. This CDR3 reads CASSYPGQGGRVEAFF. In nucleotides, the CDR3 is TGTGCCAGCAGTTACCCTGGACAGGGGGGTCGCGTTGAAGCTTTCTTT.

The sample holds one count of this clone. This chain connects TRBV2 to TRBJ2-1; 8 bases are a match to TRBD2. Germline V gene sequence: CDR1 SNHLY, CDR2 FYNNEI. The CDR3 runs to 15 residues. V trimming: 7 bases; J trimming: 6 bases; junction bases outside the gene matches: 11. CDR3 residues: CASTEQRESRNEQFF. Written as DNA, the CDR3 is TGTGCCAGCACCGAGCAGCGGGAGTCTCGCAATGAGCAGTTCTTC.

The chain links TRBV5-1 to TRBJ2-7; 13 positions match TRBD2. CDR1 is SGHRS and CDR2 is YFSETQ in the germline V gene. This CDR3 has 15 residues. Trimming removed 4 bases from V and 6 bases from J; junction bases left unmatched: 7. This CDR3 reads CASSILAGGPSEQYF. CDR3 DNA sequence: TGCGCCAGCAGCATACTAGCGGGAGGGCCCTCCGAGCAGTACTTC.

The count of this clone is one. The chain joins TRBV24-1 to TRBJ2-3, with 7 positions matching TRBD2. V was clipped by 8 bases and J by 3 bases; unmatched bases: 10. Germline V lookup: CDR1 KGHDR, CDR2 SFDVKD. The CDR3 extends over 15 amino acids. The CDR3 loop reads CATKESGDRTDTQYF. CDR3 sequence (DNA): TGTGCCACCAAGGAAAGCGGGGACCGAACAGATACGCAGTATTTT.

The CDR3: CASWGGGVNEQFF. CDR3 in DNA: TGTGCCAGCTGGGGAGGAGGGGTGAATGAGCAGTTCTTC. The genes are TRBV27 and TRBJ2-1; weak D call: TRBD2 (6 bases). Germline V gene sequence: CDR1 MNHEY, CDR2 SMNVEV (reference sequence). V gave up 8 bases and J gave up 7 bases, with 15 bases separating them. CDR3 length: 13 residues.

The rearrangement joins TRBV28 to TRBJ2-2, with TRBD2 matching over 7 bases. V was clipped by 5 bases and J by 4 bases; unmatched bases: 7. This CDR3 comprises 15 residues. CDR1 and CDR2 from the germline V gene are MDHEN and SYDVKM. CDR3 loop: CASSPRLAVTGELFF. In nucleotides, the CDR3 is TGTGCCAGCAGTCCTAGACTAGCTGTCACCGGGGAGCTGTTTTTT.

The J gene is TRBJ1-6, the V gene TRBV6-1; no clear D gene. Germline values: CDR1 MNHNS, CDR2 SASEGT. The V end lost 2 bases, the J end lost 5 bases, and 13 bases lay between the germline ends. The CDR3 covers 16 residues. CDR3 bases: TGTGCCAGCAGTGAACGGAAAGGACTAGATAATTCACCCCTCCACTTT. It encodes CASSERKGLDNSPLHF.

This chain links TRBV6-5 with TRBJ2-2; the D gene is possibly TRBD2 (6 bases). CDR1 and CDR2 (germline): MNHEY, SVGAGI. V shed 4 bases and J shed 7 bases, with 13 bases lying between them. This CDR3 region has 14 residues. CDR3 coding DNA: TGTGCCAGCAGTTCTCGGGAAGCGGGCGGGGAGCTGTTTTTT. Translation gives CASSSREAGGELFF.

V and J are TRBV11-1 and TRBJ1-1, with 12 bases that match TRBD1. The CDR3 covers 13 residues. Germline CDR1 is SGHAT and CDR2 is FQDESV (reference sequence). V was clipped by 5 bases and J by 10 bases; unmatched bases: 5. CDR3 loop: CASSTGTGGLAFF. The CDR3, as DNA: TGTGCCAGCAGCACTGGGACAGGGGGCTTAGCTTTCTTT. The full variable domain, in which reference TRBV11-1 and TRBJ1-1 provide the parts outside the CDR3, is EAEVAQSPRYKITEKSQAVAFWCDPISGHATLYWYRQILGQGPELLVQFQDESVVDDSQLPKDRFSAERLKGVDSTLKIQPAELGDSAMYLCASSTGTGGLAFFGQGTRLTVV.